The present entry profiles one TCR beta chain with its context. Other DNA sequences in the sample encode the same CDR3. The record originates from a study of shared clonotypes between healthy human individuals. There are 14 residues in the CDR3. Germline values: CDR1 LNHDA, CDR2 SQIVND (reference sequence). The V segment lost 6 bases and the J segment 2 bases; nucleotides outside the gene matches: 1. The study enrolled healthy HIV-negative adults without recent acute infections or vaccinations as donors. Investigators divided CD4+ cells into CD45RA+ naive and CD45RA-negative memory subsets. Assay: immunoSEQ multiplex PCR; the TCRdb copy retains only in-frame clones and omits some. In the table there are just over 2,000,000 clones, roughly 96% of which are singletons.

This TCR derives from a man in his late teens or twenties in good health. This chain links TRBV19 with TRBJ2-7, with TRBD2 matching 13 bases. The sequencing input was naive CD4+ T cells sorted from blood. Stated subset: CD45RA+ positively selected. CDR3 amino acids: CASSGTSGTYEQYF. Here the CDR3 DNA reads TGTGCCAGTAGCGGGACTAGCGGGACCTACGAGCAGTACTTC.